This TCR beta chain was observed in a study of T cells in Graves' hyperthyroidism and ophthalmopathy. Amplified TCR beta CDR3 regions came from RNA transcripts. HTBI primers were employed in a first-round RT-PCR of the TCR CDR3. MiXCR was run by TCRdb on the multiplex PCR reads, yielding one entry per CDR3 protein. The sample has hundreds of thousands of distinct CDR3 sequences; roughly a sixth are singletons. In germline, CDR1 is SGHAT, CDR2 FQNNGV. CDR3 size: 12 residues. The V end lost 8 bases, the J end lost 7 bases, and 14 bases lay between the germline ends. The chain is built from TRBV11-2 and TRBJ1-1; the D is unclear. The sequence came from a woman in her fifties or sixties with Graves' hyperthyroidism that later progressed to Graves' ophthalmopathy. Sequencing was carried out using blood. CDR3 sequence (DNA): TGTGCCAGCGGCCCCCCTTGGGGTGAAGCTTTCTTT. Translation gives CASGPPWGEAFF.